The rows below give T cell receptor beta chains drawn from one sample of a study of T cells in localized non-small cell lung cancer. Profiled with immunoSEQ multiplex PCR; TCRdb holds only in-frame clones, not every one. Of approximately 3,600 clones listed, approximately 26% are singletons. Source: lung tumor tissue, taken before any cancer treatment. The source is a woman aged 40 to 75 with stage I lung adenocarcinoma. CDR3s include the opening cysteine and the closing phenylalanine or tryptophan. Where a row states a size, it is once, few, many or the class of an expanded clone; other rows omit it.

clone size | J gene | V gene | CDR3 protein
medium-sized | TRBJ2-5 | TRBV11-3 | CASSLVRAGGPSQETQYF
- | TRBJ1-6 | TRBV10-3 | CAISEPGRVPLHF
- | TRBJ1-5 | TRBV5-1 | CASSSGDRGNQPQHF
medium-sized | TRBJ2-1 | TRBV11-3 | CASSLPVIAGREQFF
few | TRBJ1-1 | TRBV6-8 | CASSYSTGNTEAFF
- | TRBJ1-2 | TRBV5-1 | CASSLFPVAGNYGYTF
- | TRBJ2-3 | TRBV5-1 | CASSLGPSGSTDTQYF
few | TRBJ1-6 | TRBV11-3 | CASGDGQGANSPLHF
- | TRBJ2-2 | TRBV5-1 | CASSLVVASAGELFF
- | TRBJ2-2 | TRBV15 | CATSRPQGAGGELFF
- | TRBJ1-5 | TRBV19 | CASSNPRKGPNQPQHF
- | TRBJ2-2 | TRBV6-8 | CASTADWGSGELFF
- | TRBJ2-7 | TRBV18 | CASSPGSYEQYF
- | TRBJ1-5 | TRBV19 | CASSIAGDNQPQHF
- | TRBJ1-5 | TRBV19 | CASSIGRTLGQPQHF
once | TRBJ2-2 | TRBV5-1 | CASSLDGLTNTGELFF
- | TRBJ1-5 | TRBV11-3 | CASSHGTGTINQPQHF
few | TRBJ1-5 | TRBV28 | CASSSDRVNYQPQHF
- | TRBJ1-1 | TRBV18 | CASSGRMNTEAFF
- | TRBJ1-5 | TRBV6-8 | CASSEDLNQPQHF
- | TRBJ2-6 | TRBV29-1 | CSVVETGANVLTF
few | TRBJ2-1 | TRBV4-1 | CASSQDVAEAHNEQFF
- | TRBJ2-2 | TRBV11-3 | CASSFPGQGSGELFF
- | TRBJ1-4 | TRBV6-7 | CASSSQRQVSNEKLFF
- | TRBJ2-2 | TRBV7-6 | CASSLPSRGHGELFF
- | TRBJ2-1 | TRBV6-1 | CASSEVGGPWNEQFF
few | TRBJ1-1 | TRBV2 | CASSEAQGAGSTEAFF
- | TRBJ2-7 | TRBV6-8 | CASSYSNAGTYEQYF
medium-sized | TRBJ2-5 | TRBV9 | CASSGELVGETQYF
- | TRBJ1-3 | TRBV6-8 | CASTSRSGNTIYF
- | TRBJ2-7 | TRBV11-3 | CASSLKSGSLSLNEQYF
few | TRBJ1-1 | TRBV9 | CASSVEVGRDTEAFF
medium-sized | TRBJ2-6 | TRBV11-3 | CASSLELGTGANVLTF
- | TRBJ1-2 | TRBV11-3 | CASSRGVLNYGYTF
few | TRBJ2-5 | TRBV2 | CASRREGETQYF
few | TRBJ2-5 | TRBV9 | CASSEGRVRGIGETQYF
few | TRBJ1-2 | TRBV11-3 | CASSSRSGQTYGYTF
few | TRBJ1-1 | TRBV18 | CASSGDMNTEAFF
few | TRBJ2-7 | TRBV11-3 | CASTPGSARYEQYF
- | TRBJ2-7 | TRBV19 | CASSPAWGRNEQYF
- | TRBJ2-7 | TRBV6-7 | CASSRDCEQYF
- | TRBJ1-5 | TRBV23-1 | CASSFEGDQPQHF
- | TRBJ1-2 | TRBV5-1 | CASSWGQGASSYGYTF
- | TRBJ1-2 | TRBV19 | CASSTGQGTPYGYTF
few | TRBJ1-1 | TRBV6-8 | CASSSPGQGTEAFF
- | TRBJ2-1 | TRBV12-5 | CASGLDPGANEQFF
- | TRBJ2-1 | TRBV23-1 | CASSLVGSSYNEQFF
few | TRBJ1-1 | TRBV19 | CASSTLQTLNTEAFF
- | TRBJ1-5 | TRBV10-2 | CASTRGGGGGQPQHF
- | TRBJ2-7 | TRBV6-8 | CASSYAGTDTYEQYF
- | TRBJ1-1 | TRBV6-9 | CASAGSIEAFF
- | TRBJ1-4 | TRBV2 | CASKQHKITNEKLFF
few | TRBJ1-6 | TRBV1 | CTSSLSHDRGWSPLHF